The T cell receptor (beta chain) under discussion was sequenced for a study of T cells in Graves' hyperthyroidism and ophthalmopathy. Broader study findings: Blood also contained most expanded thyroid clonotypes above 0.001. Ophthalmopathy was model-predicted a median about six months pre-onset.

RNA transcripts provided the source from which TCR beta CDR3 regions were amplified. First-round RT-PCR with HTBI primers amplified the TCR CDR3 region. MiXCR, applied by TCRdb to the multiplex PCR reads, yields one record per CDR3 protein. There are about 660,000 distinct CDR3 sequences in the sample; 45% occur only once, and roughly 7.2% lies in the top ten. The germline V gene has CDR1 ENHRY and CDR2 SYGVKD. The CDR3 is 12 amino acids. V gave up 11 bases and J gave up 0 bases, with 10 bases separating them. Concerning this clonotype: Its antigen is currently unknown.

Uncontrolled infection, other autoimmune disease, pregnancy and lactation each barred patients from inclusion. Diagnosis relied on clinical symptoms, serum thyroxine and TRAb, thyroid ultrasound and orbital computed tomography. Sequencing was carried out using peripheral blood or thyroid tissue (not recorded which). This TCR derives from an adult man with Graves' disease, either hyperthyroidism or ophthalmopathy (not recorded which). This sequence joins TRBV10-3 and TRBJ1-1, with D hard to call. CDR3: CAVAGLNTEAFF. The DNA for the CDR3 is TGTGCCGTAGCAGGCTTGAACACTGAAGCTTTCTTT.